Following are 26 T cell receptor beta chains from one sample sequenced in a study of beta chain features in type 1 diabetes. Which antigens these TCRs recognize remains unknown. Study outcomes and limitations: All four CD4+ subsets of Type 1 diabetes patients contained TCRB CDR3s that were moderately but significantly shorter.

TCRB transcripts that were expressed got sequenced, as all of the isolated RNA had been reverse transcribed. Assay used: immunoSEQ multiplex PCR; TCRdb lists only in-frame clones, some missing. The table lists some 150,000 clones, 10% to 15% of them singletons. Sequencing input: central memory CD4+ T cells from blood. The receptors were sampled from a man aged 18-30 years with type 1 diabetes.

DNA for the CDR3: TGTGCCAGTAGTATCAATACAAAGGGAGCTGAAGCTTTCTTT. It codes for CASSINTKGAEAFF. This chain links TRBV19 with TRBJ1-1; D unresolved. Looked up from germline, CDR1 is LNHDA and CDR2 is SQIVND (reference sequence). The V end was cut by 3 bases, the J end by 6 bases, with 14 bases between. The CDR3 has 14 residues.

The chain employs TRBV4-1 and TRBJ2-5, with D tentatively TRBD2 (6 bases). CDR3 length: 15 residues. Trimming removed 0 bases from V and 10 bases from J, with 18 bases in between. Germline lookup yields CDR1 MGHRA and CDR2 YSYEKL. CDR3 sequence: CASSQEIGLAISQYF. The CDR3 DNA sequence: TGCGCCAGCAGCCAAGAAATCGGCCTAGCGATAAGCCAGTACTTC.

The gene calls are TRBV4-1 and TRBJ2-7; a weak D match, TRBD1 (5 bases). CDR1 MGHRA and CDR2 YSYEKL come from the germline V gene. V was clipped by 3 bases and J by 2 bases, with 17 bases between them. This CDR3 comprises 16 residues. CDR3 sequence reads: CASSHSSGAGPYEQYF. The CDR3 DNA sequence: TGCGCCAGCAGCCATTCCAGTGGGGCTGGCCCCTACGAGCAGTACTTC.

This clone was observed a few times. The J gene is TRBJ2-5, the V gene TRBV7-9, with TRBD2 identical over 12 bases. The CDR3 is made up of 17 amino acids. CDR1 is SEHNR and CDR2 is FQNEAQ in the germline V gene (reference sequence). Trimming at V came to 5 bases and at J to 5 bases, leaving 12 bases not matched to a gene. The CDR3 bases are TGTGCCAGCAGCGCCGGGACTAGCGGGCCTAGGGGTGAGACCCAGTACTTC. Its protein product is CASSAGTSGPRGETQYF.

This clone was counted ten times or more. The chain recombines TRBV4-1 with TRBJ2-1; D possibly corresponds to TRBD2 (6 bases). V lost 1 base and J 12 bases, leaving 16 bases between the germline ends. The CDR3 runs 14 residues. Germline CDR1 is MGHRA and CDR2 is YSYEKL. The CDR3 DNA is TGCGCCAGCAGCCAAGTCGGGACTCTGAGGGGGCAGTTCTTC. It yields the protein CASSQVGTLRGQFF.

This chain joins TRBV28 and TRBJ1-5; 7 positions match TRBD1. Trimming took 2 bases from V and 2 from J; bases not matched to a gene: 3. The CDR3 runs 15 residues. Per germline, CDR1 MDHEN and CDR2 SYDVKM. CDR3 amino acids: CASSLPTGGNQPQHF. The CDR3 coding sequence is TGTGCCAGCAGTTTACCCACAGGGGGCAATCAGCCCCAGCATTTT. Full variable domain (missing parts from reference TRBV28 and TRBJ1-5): DVKVTQSSRYLVKRTGEKVFLECVQDMDHENMFWYRQDPGLGLRLIYFSYDVKMKEKGDIPEGYSVSREKKERFSLILESASTNQTSMYLCASSLPTGGNQPQHFGDGTRLSIL.

This clone was picked up a small number of times. The chain uses TRBV7-2 and TRBJ2-2, with no clear D. V was pared by 1 base and J by 4 bases, with 7 bases between. Germline V lookup: CDR1 SGHTA, CDR2 FQGNSA. The CDR3 runs 14 residues. Here the CDR3 reads CASSLVGGTGELFF. The CDR3 DNA sequence: TGTGCCAGCAGCTTAGTAGGCGGCACCGGGGAGCTGTTTTTT.

A few counts support this clone. The chain joins TRBV30 to TRBJ1-6; D gene uncertain. This CDR3 is built from 14 residues. Germline CDR1 and CDR2: GTSNPN and SVGIG (reference sequence). V lost 1 base, J lost 1 base, and 5 bases lay in between. CDR3 loop: CAWSGFSYNSPLHF. CDR3 nucleotide sequence: TGTGCCTGGAGTGGATTTTCCTATAATTCACCCCTCCACTTT.

This clone was found a few times. The chain is built from TRBV7-3 and TRBJ2-5; 12 bases line up with TRBD2. CDR3 length: 16 amino acids. CDR1 and CDR2 (germline): SGHTA, FQGTGA. V was clipped by 5 bases and J by 5 bases; unmatched bases: 9. CDR3 sequence: CASSPQGGTSGETQYF. The DNA for the CDR3 is TGTGCCAGCAGCCCTCAGGGTGGGACTAGCGGGGAGACCCAGTACTTC. The whole variable domain, remainder taken from reference TRBV7-3 and TRBJ2-5, is GAGVSQTPSNKVTEKGKYVELRCDPISGHTALYWYRQSLGQGPEFLIYFQGTGAADDSGLPNDRFFAVRPEGSVSTLKIQRTERGDSAVYLCASSPQGGTSGETQYFGPGTRLLVL.

As for this clone: This may come from a read error, since a much larger clone is one base off. The J gene is TRBJ2-1, the V gene TRBV29-1, with 7 bases that match TRBD1. V lost 4 bases to trimming and J lost 4 bases; unmatched junction nucleotides: 7. CDR1 and CDR2 from the germline V gene are SQVTM and ANQGSEA. The CDR3 has 14 residues. CDR3 loop: CSVAEGARYNEQFF. CDR3 DNA sequence: TGCAGCGTTGCAGAGGGGGCGAGGTACAATGAGCAGTTCTTC.

This clone was detected only a few times. The rearrangement uses TRBV28 and TRBJ2-7, with D maybe TRBD1 (6 bases). CDR1 is MDHEN and CDR2 is SYDVKM in the germline V gene. Between the trimmed V and J ends, which lost 5 bases and 7 bases, there was a span of 21 bases. The CDR3 length is 15 residues. Written as DNA, the CDR3 is TGTGCCAGCAGTCCCGAAACGATACAGGGTCGGGAGCAGTACTTC. This gives the protein CASSPETIQGREQYF.

This clone showed up just a few times. The CDR3 DNA reads as TGTGCCAGCAGCACGCCTAACTATGGCTACACCTTC. Translated: CASSTPNYGYTF. The V and J genes are TRBV7-9 and TRBJ1-2, with no clear D. The CDR3 spans 12 residues. Germline V gene sequence: CDR1 SEHNR, CDR2 FQNEAQ (reference sequence). Trimming removed 5 bases at V and 0 bases at J, with 4 bases between.

The J gene is TRBJ2-5, the V gene TRBV7-9; D unresolved. Germline values: CDR1 SEHNR, CDR2 FQNEAQ (reference sequence). V dropped 1 base and J dropped 5 bases, with 8 bases sitting between them. This CDR3 comprises 13 residues. The CDR3 is CASSLVGLETQYF. In DNA form, the CDR3 reads TGTGCCAGCAGCTTAGTTGGGCTGGAGACCCAGTACTTC. The variable domain in full, completed from reference TRBV7-9 and TRBJ2-5, reads DTGVSQNPRHKITKRGQNVTFRCDPISEHNRLYWYRQTLGQGPEFLTYFQNEAQLEKSRLLSDRFSAERPKGSFSTLEIQRTEQGDSAMYLCASSLVGLETQYFGPGTRLLVL.

This clone was recorded at least ten times. The same CDR3 is also encoded by other DNA sequences in this sample. This chain uses TRBV20-1 with TRBJ2-5; D unclear. Germline CDR1 and CDR2: DFQATT and SNEGSKA (reference sequence). V shed 2 bases and J shed 4 bases, with 5 bases lying between them. The CDR3 loop spans 11 amino acids. DNA for the CDR3: TGCAGTGCTAGAAGTAGAGAGACCCAGTACTTC. This sequence encodes CSARSRETQYF.

The chain carries TRBV7-9 and TRBJ1-6; D might be TRBD1 (6 bases). With 2 bases removed from V and 8 bases from J, the gap between germline ends came to 13 bases. The CDR3 contains 15 residues. The germline gives CDR1 SEHNR, CDR2 FQNEAQ (reference sequence). The chain's CDR3 is CASSLTGPGDSPLHF. CDR3 bases: TGTGCCAGCAGCTTAACAGGGCCGGGGGATTCACCCCTCCACTTT. The full variable domain, with the rest looked up from reference TRBV7-9 and TRBJ1-6, is DTGVSQNPRHKITKRGQNVTFRCDPISEHNRLYWYRQTLGQGPEFLTYFQNEAQLEKSRLLSDRFSAERPKGSFSTLEIQRTEQGDSAMYLCASSLTGPGDSPLHFGNGTRLTVT.

Only a few counts were recorded for this clone. The V and J genes are TRBV11-2 and TRBJ2-1; D gene uncertain. The CDR3 is 14 amino acids. V was clipped by 0 bases and J by 3 bases, with 6 bases between them. The germline V gene has CDR1 SGHAT and CDR2 FQNNGV. CDR3 bases: TGTGCCAGCAGCTTAGACTGGCGCTACAATGAGCAGTTCTTC. The encoded protein is CASSLDWRYNEQFF.

This clone was observed at least ten times. The rearrangement uses TRBV9 and TRBJ2-1; TRBD1 might be the D (6 bases). V was cut by 7 bases and J by 9 bases, with 11 bases left in between. CDR1 SGDLS and CDR2 YYNGEE come from the germline V gene. This CDR3 contains 11 residues. The CDR3 spells CASGGQIEQFF. The DNA of the CDR3 is TGTGCCAGCGGAGGACAGATTGAGCAGTTCTTC.

This clone occurred a few times. The chain is built from TRBV29-1 and TRBJ1-2; no clear D. Between the trimmed V and J ends, which lost 0 bases and 4 bases, there was a span of 9 bases. CDR3 size: 13 residues. Per germline, CDR1 SQVTM and CDR2 ANQGSEA. The CDR3 DNA is TGCAGCGTTGAAGATCAGGCCCCCTATGGCTACACCTTC. This gives the protein CSVEDQAPYGYTF.

The chain carries TRBV21-1 and TRBJ1-4. TRBV21-1 is annotated as a pseudogene. The CDR3 sequence is 18 residues long. CDR3 region: CASSKPPGRPAANEKLFF. The CDR3 DNA is TGTGCCAGCAGCAAACCCCCCGGGAGGCCTGCAGCTAATGAAAAACTGTTTTTT.

This chain links TRBV20-1 with TRBJ1-4; D perhaps matches TRBD1 (5 bases). This CDR3 is 11 amino acids long. CDR1 and CDR2 (germline): DFQATT, SNEGSKA (reference sequence). V was trimmed by 8 bases and J by 5 bases, leaving 9 bases between them. CDR3 in amino acids: CSYRLNEKLFF. CDR3 nucleotides: TGCAGTTACAGGCTGAATGAAAAACTGTTTTTT.

This clone has a handful of counts. Other DNA sequences in this sample translate to the same CDR3. The chain carries TRBV29-1 and TRBJ2-1, with D unresolved. The CDR3 is 16 residues long. V gave up 1 base and J gave up 0 bases, with 13 bases separating them. Germline V gives CDR1 SQVTM, CDR2 ANQGSEA. The CDR3: CSVEALLPASYNEQFF. The CDR3 coding sequence is TGCAGCGTTGAAGCCCTCCTCCCGGCCTCCTACAATGAGCAGTTCTTC.

The V and J genes are TRBV25-1 and TRBJ1-2; the match to TRBD1 covers 7 bases. CDR3 length: 13 residues. With V trimmed by 3 bases and J by 8 bases, 6 bases remained unmatched. CDR1 and CDR2 (germline): MGHDK, SYGVNS. The CDR3 reads CASSETGLTGYTF. The CDR3 DNA reads TGTGCCAGCAGTGAGACAGGGCTGACGGGCTACACCTTC.

The chain employs TRBV29-1 and TRBJ1-2; D not resolved. Germline V gene sequence: CDR1 SQVTM, CDR2 ANQGSEA. V lost 3 bases and J lost 4, with 12 bases in between. This CDR3 is 13 amino acids long. The CDR3: CSVEGGGAYGYTF. The CDR3 DNA reads TGCAGCGTTGAGGGAGGAGGCGCCTATGGCTACACCTTC.

This clone was counted a few times. The chain couples TRBV29-1 to TRBJ2-7, with D hard to call. The CDR3 runs to 11 residues. CDR1 and CDR2 from the germline V gene are SQVTM and ANQGSEA. Deletions cut 6 bases from V and 0 bases from J, with 6 bases between. CDR3 in amino acids: CSVRSSYEQYF. CDR3 DNA: TGCAGCGTCCGGAGCTCCTACGAGCAGTACTTC.

The chain employs TRBV7-2 and TRBJ1-2; 9 bases are shared with TRBD1. The CDR3 is 14 residues long. V shed 5 bases, J shed 5 bases, and the junction held 6 bases outside the gene matches. The V gene's germline CDR1 is SGHTA and CDR2 FQGNSA. The CDR3 nucleotides are TGTGCCAGCAGCCGCCCCGGGACAGGGTATGGCTACACCTTC. Translation gives CASSRPGTGYGYTF.

V and J are TRBV13 and TRBJ2-2; D ambiguous. Trimming shortened V by 3 bases and J by 5 bases, and 13 bases separated the two germline ends. Looked up from germline, CDR1 is PRHDT and CDR2 is FYEKMQ (reference sequence). The CDR3 contains 15 residues. CDR3 in amino acids: CASSFLAKETGELFF. The CDR3 bases are TGTGCCAGCAGCTTCCTCGCAAAGGAGACCGGGGAGCTGTTTTTT. The variable domain in full, completed from reference TRBV13 and TRBJ2-2, reads AAGVIQSPRHLIKEKRETATLKCYPIPRHDTVYWYQQGPGQDPQFLISFYEKMQSDKGSIPDRFSAQQFSDYHSELNMSSLELGDSALYFCASSFLAKETGELFFGEGSRLTVL.